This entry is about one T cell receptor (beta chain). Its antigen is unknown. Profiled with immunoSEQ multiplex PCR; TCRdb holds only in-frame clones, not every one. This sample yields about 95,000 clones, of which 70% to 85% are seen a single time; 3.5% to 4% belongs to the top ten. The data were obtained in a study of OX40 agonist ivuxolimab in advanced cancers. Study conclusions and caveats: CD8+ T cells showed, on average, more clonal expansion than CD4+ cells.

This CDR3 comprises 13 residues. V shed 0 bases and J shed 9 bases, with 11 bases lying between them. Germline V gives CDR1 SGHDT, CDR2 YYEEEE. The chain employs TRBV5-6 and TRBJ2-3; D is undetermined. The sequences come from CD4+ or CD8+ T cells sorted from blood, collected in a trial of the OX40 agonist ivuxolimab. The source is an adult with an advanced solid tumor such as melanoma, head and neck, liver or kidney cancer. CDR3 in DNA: TGTGCCAGCAGCTTGGAGACGTCGGCCACGCAGTATTTT. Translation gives CASSLETSATQYF. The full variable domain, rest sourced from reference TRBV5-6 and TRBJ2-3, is DAGVTQSPTHLIKTRGQQVTLRCSPKSGHDTVSWYQQALGQGPQFIFQYYEEEERQRGNFPDRFSGHQFPNYSSELNVNALLLGDSALYLCASSLETSATQYFGPGTRLTVL.